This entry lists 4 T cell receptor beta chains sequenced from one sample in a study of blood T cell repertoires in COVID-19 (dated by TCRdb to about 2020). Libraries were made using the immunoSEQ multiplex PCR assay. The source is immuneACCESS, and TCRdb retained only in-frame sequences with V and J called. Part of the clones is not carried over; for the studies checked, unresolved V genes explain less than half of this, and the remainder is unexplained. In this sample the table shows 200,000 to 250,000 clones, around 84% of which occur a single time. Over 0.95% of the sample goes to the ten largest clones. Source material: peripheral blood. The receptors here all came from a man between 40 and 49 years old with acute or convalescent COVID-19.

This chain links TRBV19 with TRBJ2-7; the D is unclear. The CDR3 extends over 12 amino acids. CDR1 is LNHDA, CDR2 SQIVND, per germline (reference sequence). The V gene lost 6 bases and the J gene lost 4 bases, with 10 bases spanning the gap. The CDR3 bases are TGTGCCAGTAGCCTACCCTCTTACGAGCAGTACTTC. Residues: CASSLPSYEQYF.

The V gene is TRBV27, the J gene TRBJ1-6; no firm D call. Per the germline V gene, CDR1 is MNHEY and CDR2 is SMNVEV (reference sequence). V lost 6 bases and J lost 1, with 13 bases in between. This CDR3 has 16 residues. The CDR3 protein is CASRGGSTSYNSPLHF. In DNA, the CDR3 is TGTGCCAGCAGAGGAGGATCAACTTCCTATAATTCACCCCTCCACTTT.

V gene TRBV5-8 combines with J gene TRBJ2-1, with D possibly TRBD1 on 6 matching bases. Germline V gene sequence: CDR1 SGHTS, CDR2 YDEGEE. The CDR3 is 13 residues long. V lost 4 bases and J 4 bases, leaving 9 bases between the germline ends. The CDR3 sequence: CASSPGQYNEQFF. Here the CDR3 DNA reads TGTGCCAGCAGCCCAGGACAGTACAATGAGCAGTTCTTC.

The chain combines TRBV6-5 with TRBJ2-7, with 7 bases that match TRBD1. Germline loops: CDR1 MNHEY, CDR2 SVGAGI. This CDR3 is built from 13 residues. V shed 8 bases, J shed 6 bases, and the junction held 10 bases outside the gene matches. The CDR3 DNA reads TGTGCCAGCGGAGGACAGGTCCAGGGCGAGCAGTACTTC. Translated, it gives CASGGQVQGEQYF.